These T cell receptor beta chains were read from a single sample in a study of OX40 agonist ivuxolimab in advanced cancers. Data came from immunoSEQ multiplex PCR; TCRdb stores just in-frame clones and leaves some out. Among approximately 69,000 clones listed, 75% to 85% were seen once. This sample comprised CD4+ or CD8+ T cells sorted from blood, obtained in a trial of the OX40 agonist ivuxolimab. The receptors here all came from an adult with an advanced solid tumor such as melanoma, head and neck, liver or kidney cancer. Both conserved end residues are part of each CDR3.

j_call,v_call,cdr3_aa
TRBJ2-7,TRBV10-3,CAISVGGAVYEQYF
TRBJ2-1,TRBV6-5,CASRRDSLSGDEQFF
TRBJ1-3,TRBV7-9,CASSSTGKGNTIYF
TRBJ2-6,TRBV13,CASSLAAGPLPGANVLTF
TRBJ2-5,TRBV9,CASSVGGLASETQYF
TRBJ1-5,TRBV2,CASSDEWDQPQHF
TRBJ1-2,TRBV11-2,CASSFRHPDRDDYGYTF
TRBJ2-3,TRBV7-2,CASSLYLRTDTQYF
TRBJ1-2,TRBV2,CASSHSRGTFYGYTF
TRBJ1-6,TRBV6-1,CASTLDGFNSPLHF
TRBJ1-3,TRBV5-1,CASSLAFGQISGNTIYF
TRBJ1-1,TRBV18,CASSPRQWGGSNTEAFF
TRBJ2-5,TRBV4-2,CASSDGGPQETQYF
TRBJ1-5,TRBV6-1,CASSASNQPQHF
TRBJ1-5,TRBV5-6,CASKLGGVYSNQPQHF
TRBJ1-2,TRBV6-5,CASSYSRTGVDGYTF
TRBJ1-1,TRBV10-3,CAISEIGGADTEAFF
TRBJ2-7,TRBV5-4,CASSLVQGRDEQYF
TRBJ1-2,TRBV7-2,CASSLGGLGGYTF
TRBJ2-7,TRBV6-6,CASTLGYSYEQYF
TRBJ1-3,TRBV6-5,CASSYNPVANTIYF
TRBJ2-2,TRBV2,CASSQDRGDTGELFF
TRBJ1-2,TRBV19,CASSQYRANYGYTF
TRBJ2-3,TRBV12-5,CASAPPGTDSQYF
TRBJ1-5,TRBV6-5,CASSYSAVDSNQPQHF
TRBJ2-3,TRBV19,CASRRYGEDGSTDTQYF
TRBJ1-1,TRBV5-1,CASSFFMVGNTEAFF
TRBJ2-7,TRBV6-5,CASTRDGTYEQYF
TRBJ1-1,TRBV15,CATSRAGQGAQTEAFF
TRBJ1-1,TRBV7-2,CASSLEGRNTEAFF
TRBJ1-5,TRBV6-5,CASRRDRAKGQPQHF
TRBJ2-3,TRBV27,CASSTPRGGPQWWTDTQYF
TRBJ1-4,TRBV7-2,CASSLERGREKLFF
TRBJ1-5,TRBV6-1,CASKSSGGINQPQHF
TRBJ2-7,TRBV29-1,CSVLRQPSYEQYF
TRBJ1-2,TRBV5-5,CASSYESPFGGGYTF
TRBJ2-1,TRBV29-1,CSVEVGPSNEQFF
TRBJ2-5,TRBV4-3,CASSQEGWGTQYF
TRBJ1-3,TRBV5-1,CASIATRDIAPQGVLGASGNTIYF
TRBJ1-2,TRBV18,CASSPEGESYTF
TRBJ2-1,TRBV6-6,CASTLQGAIYNEQFF